This T cell receptor beta chain emerged from a study of identical twins. There are many counts of this clonotype. What it recognizes is unknown. The cDNA had a unique molecular identifier and a template-switch universal primer site. TCRdb passed the 5' RACE reads through MiXCR, listing each CDR3 protein once. The repertoire holds hundreds of thousands of distinct CDR3 sequences, with under 8.5% as singletons. The study's findings and limits: Beta out-of-frame twin sharing showed a weaker excess. There were fewer insertions in abundant cord blood beta clonotypes, but memory repertoires showed no such pattern.

Germline V gene lookup returns CDR1 SQVTM and CDR2 ANQGSEA. Unmatched junction bases numbered 5, after V lost 3 bases and J lost 5 bases. The CDR3 consists of 16 residues. These data were also reused for a study on yellow fever vaccine responses in identical twins. That study reports: Twins reportedly had a vaccine T cell response that seemed partly convergent, partly personalized.

The sample comprised PBMCs. The chain joins TRBV29-1 to TRBJ2-2, with TRBD2 matching over 14 bases. The origin of this receptor is a woman between 18 and 30 years old in good health. The CDR3 nucleotides are TGCAGCGTTGAGACTAGCGGGAGGGTAGGAACCGGGGAGCTGTTTTTT. Amino acids: CSVETSGRVGTGELFF.